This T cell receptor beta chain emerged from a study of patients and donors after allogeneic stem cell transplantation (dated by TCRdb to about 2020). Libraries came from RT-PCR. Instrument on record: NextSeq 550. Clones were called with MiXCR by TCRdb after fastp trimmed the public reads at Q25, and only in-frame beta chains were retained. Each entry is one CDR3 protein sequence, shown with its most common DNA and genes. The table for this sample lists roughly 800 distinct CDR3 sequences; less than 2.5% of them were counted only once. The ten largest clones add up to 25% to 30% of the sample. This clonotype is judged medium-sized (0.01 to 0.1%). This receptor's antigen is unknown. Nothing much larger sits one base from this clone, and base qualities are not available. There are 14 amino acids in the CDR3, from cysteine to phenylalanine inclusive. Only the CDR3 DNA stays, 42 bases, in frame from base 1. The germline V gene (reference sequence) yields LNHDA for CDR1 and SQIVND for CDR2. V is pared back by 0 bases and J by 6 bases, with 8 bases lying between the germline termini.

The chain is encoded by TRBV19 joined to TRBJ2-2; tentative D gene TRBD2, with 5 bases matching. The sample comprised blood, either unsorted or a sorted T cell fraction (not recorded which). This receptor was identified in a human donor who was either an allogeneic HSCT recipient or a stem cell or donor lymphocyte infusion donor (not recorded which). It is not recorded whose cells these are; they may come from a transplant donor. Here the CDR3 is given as CASSIERAAGELFF. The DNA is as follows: TGTGCCAGTAGTATAGAGCGGGCGGCCGGGGAGCTGTTTTTT.